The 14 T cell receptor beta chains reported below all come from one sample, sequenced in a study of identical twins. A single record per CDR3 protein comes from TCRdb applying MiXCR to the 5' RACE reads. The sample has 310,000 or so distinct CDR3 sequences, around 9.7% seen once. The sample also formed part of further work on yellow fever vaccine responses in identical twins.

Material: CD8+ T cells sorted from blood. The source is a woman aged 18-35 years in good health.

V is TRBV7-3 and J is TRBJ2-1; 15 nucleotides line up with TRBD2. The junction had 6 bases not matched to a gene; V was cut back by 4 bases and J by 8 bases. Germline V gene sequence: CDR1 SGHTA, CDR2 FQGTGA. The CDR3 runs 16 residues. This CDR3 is CASSWTSGGAGDEQFF. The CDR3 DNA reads TGTGCCAGCAGCTGGACTAGCGGGGGGGCCGGGGATGAGCAGTTCTTC.

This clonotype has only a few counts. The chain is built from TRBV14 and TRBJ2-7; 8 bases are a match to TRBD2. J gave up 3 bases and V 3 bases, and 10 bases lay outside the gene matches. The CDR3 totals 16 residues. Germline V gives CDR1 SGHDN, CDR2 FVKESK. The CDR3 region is CASSHLLAVAIYEQYF. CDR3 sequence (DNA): TGTGCCAGCAGCCATCTACTAGCGGTCGCTATCTACGAGCAGTACTTC.

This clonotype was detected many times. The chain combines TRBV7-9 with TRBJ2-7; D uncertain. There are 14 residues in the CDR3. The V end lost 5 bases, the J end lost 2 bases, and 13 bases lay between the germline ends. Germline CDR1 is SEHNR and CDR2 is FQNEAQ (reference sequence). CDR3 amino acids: CASSPQEFAYEQYF. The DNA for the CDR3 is TGTGCCAGCAGCCCGCAGGAATTTGCCTACGAGCAGTACTTC.

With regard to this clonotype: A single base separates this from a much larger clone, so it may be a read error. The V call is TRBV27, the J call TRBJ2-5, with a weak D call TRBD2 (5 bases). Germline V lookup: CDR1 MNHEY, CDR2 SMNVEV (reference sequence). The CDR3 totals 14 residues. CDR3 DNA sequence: TGTGCCTGCAGTGGGTCGGGGTCACAAGAGACCCAGTACTTC. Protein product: CACSGSGSQETQYF.

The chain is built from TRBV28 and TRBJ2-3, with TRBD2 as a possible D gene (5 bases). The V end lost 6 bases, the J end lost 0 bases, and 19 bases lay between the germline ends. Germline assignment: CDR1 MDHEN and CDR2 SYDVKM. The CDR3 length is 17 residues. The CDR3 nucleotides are TGTGCCAGCAGCACACCCGTGGCGGGTTCTAGCACAGATACGCAGTATTTT. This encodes CASSTPVAGSSTDTQYF.

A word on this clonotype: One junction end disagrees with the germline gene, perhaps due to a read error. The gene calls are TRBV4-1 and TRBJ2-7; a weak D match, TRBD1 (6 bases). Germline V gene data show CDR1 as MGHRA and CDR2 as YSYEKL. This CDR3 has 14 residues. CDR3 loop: CASTQDRTAYEQYF. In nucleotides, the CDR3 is TGCGCCAGCACCCAAGACCGGACAGCTTACGAGCAGTACTTC.

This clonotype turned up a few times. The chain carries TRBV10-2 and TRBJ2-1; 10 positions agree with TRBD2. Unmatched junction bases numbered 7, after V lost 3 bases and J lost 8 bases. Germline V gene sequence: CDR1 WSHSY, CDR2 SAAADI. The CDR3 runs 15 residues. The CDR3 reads CASSDPSGSVHEQFF. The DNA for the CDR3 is TGCGCCAGCAGTGACCCTAGCGGGAGTGTTCATGAGCAGTTCTTC.

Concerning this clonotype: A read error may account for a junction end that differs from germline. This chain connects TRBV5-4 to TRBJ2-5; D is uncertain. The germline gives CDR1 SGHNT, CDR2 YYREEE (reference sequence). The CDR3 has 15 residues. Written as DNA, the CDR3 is TGTGCCAGCAGCTTTGGGGTTCTCGCCTTAGAGAACCAGTACTTC. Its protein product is CASSFGVLALENQYF.

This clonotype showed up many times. The CDR3 DNA sequence: TGTGCCAGCAGCTTATACCAGGGGCCATCCTACGAGCAGTACTTC. Translation gives CASSLYQGPSYEQYF. V is TRBV7-9 and J is TRBJ2-7; tentative D call: TRBD1 (6 bases). Looked up from germline, CDR1 is SEHNR and CDR2 is FQNEAQ (reference sequence). Trimming removed 2 bases at V and 1 base at J, with 12 bases between. This CDR3 contains 15 residues.

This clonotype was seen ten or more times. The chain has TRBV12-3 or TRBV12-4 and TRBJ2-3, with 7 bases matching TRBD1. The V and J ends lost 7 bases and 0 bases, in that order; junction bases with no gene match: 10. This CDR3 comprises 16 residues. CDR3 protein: CASTIVGTASTDTQYF. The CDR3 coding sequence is TGTGCCAGCACCATTGTAGGGACAGCTAGCACAGATACGCAGTATTTT.

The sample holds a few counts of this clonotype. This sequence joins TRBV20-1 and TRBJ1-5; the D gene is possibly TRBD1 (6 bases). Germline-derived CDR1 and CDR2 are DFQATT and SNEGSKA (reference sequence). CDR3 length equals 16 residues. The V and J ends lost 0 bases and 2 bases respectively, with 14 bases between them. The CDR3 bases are TGCAGTGCTAGAGATCTATGGGGGCCGGGCAATCAGCCCCAGCATTTT. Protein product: CSARDLWGPGNQPQHF.

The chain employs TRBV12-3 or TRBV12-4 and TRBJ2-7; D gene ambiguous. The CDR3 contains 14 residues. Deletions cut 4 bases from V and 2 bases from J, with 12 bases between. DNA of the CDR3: TGTGCCAGCAGTTCCGACGTAAACCCCTACGAGCAGTACTTC. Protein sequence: CASSSDVNPYEQYF.

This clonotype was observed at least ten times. In nucleotides, the CDR3 is TGCGCCAGCAGCTTGGGCACAGGGTTGGAGACCCAGTACTTC. Protein: CASSLGTGLETQYF. The chain has TRBV5-1 and TRBJ2-5, with D tentatively TRBD1 (6 bases). The CDR3 runs 14 residues. V lost 0 bases to trimming and J lost 5 bases, with 11 bases between them. CDR1 and CDR2 from the germline V gene are SGHRS and YFSETQ. The full variable domain, completed using reference TRBV5-1 and TRBJ2-5, is KAGVTQTPRYLIKTRGQQVTLSCSPISGHRSVSWYQQTPGQGLQFLFEYFSETQRNKGNFPGRFSGRQFSNSRSEMNVSTLELGDSALYLCASSLGTGLETQYFGPGTRLLVL.

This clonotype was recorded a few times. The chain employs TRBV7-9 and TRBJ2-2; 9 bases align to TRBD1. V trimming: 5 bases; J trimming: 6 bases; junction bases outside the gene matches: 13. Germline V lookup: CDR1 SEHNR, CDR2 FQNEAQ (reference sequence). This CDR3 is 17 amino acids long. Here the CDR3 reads CASSGRTGVYVAGELFF. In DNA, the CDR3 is TGTGCCAGCAGCGGTCGGACAGGGGTCTATGTGGCCGGGGAGCTGTTTTTT.